Given below is one T cell receptor (beta chain) in context. The CDR3 totals 16 residues. J lost 5 bases, V lost 3 bases, and 6 bases had no gene match. Germline CDR1 is SGHRS and CDR2 is YFSETQ. Each recovered donor of Cohort 3 presented with two negative PCRs, clearance, or symptom resolution. The data stem from a study of blood T cell repertoires in COVID-19. On the study more broadly: Samples of COVID-19 (acute and convalescent) were obtained from the United States, Italy and Spain. PBMCs, B-cell-depleted T cells, or T cells were the source of the cDNA or gDNA that made up the material.

Using immunoSEQ multiplex PCR, the repertoire was profiled, and TCRdb retains in-frame clones only, with some absent. The sample has 150,000 or so clones; 60% to 80% are singletons. Sequencing was performed on PBMCs or T cells enriched from blood (not recorded which). This TCR derives from a woman aged 45 to 65 who had recovered from COVID-19. The chain employs TRBV5-1 and TRBJ1-4, with 11 bases fitting TRBD1. CDR3 sequence: CASSSGQGGSNEKLFF. Here the CDR3 DNA reads TGCGCCAGCAGCTCGGGACAGGGGGGATCAAATGAAAAACTGTTTTTT.